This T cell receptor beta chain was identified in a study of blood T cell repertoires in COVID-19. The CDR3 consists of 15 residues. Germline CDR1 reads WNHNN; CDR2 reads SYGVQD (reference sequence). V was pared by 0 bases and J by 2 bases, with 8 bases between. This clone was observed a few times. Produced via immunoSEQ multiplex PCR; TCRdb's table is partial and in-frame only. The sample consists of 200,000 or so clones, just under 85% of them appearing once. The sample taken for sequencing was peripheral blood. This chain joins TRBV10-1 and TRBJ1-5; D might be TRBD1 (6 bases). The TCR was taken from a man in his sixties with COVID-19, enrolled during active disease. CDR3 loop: CASSESPGGNQPQHF. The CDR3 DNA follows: TGCGCCAGCAGTGAGTCACCAGGGGGCAATCAGCCCCAGCATTTT.